The clone carrying this TCR beta chain has at least ten counts. In germline, CDR1 is DFQATT, CDR2 SNEGSKA (reference sequence). Trimming cost V 0 bases and J 12 bases; bases outside gene matches: 11. The CDR3 runs to 14 residues. This sample is drawn from a study of T cells after yellow fever vaccination. Study-level information: Sorting of the EM, EMRA, CM and Tscm memory subsets was carried out using CD3, CD45RA, CCR7 and CD95.

Findings and caveats of the study: Sorted memory subsets on day 0 lacked detectable levels of almost all vaccine-responding clonotypes.

A process of 5'RACE template switching, which added a universal primer site and UMIs, was used to make TCR cDNA. One entry per CDR3 protein, called by TCRdb with MiXCR from the 5' RACE reads. The sample has about 22,000 distinct CDR3 sequences; roughly 5% are singletons. Sequencing used PBMCs, either bulk or a sorted T-cell subset (CD4+, CD8+, memory, or dextramer-sorted; not recorded which), obtained 45 days after the first yellow fever vaccination. The rearrangement links TRBV20-1 to TRBJ2-1, with 7 bases aligning to TRBD2. The sequence came from a man younger than 35 who received the YFV17D yellow fever vaccine. This chain's CDR3 is CSAREGTTRRGQFF. Written as DNA, the CDR3 is TGCAGTGCTAGAGAGGGGACTACTCGACGGGGGCAGTTCTTC.